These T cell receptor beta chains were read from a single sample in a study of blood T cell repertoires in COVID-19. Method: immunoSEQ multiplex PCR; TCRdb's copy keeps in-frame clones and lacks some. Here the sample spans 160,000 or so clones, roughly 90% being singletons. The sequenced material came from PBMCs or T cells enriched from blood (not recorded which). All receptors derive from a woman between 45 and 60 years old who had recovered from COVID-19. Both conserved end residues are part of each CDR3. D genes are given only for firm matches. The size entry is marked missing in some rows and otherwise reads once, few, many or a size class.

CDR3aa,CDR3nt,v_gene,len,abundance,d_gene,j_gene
CASSLVPGGTDTQYF,TGTGCCAGCAGCCTCGTCCCCGGGGGCACAGATACGCAGTATTTT,TRBV7-2,15,once,-,TRBJ2-3
CASSLNRATNEKLFF,TGTGCCAGCAGCTTAAACAGGGCGACTAATGAAAAACTGTTTTTT,TRBV7-2,15,-,-,TRBJ1-4
CASSPAEGGSTDTQYF,TGTGCCAGCAGCCCTGCTGAGGGTGGAAGCACAGATACGCAGTATTTT,TRBV5-4,16,once,-,TRBJ2-3
CASSQDRLQEGVLGSVNTEAFF,TGTGCCAGCAGCCAAGATCGGCTCCAGGAAGGGGTCTTGGGCTCCGTGAACACTGAAGCTTTCTTT,TRBV4-2,22,-,-,TRBJ1-1
CASSDRQHGNTEAFF,TGTGCCAGCAGCGATCGTCAACATGGGAACACTGAAGCTTTCTTT,TRBV6-2/TRBV6-3,15,few,-,TRBJ1-1
CASSRTGNTEAFF,TGTGCCAGCAGCCGGACAGGGAACACTGAAGCTTTCTTT,TRBV3-1/TRBV3-2,13,-,TRBD1,TRBJ1-1
CASSLEGAGELFF,TGCGCCAGCAGCTTGGAAGGAGCCGGGGAGCTGTTTTTT,TRBV5-1,13,few,-,TRBJ2-2
CASSELPTGGNEQYF,TGTGCCAGCAGCGAGCTTCCTACAGGGGGCAACGAGCAGTACTTC,TRBV7-3,15,-,TRBD1,TRBJ2-7
CASSSPPDRRNEQFF,TGTGCCAGCAGCTCCCCCCCGGACAGGAGGAATGAGCAGTTCTTC,TRBV7-9,15,few,TRBD1,TRBJ2-1
CASSIATGSGGELFF,TGTGCCAGCAGCATAGCGACTGGGAGCGGCGGGGAGCTGTTTTTT,TRBV7-2,15,-,-,TRBJ2-2
CASSQDSRPGNHSGNTIYF,TGCGCCAGCAGCCAAGATTCCAGACCAGGAAACCACTCGGGAAACACCATATATTTT,TRBV4-3,19,-,-,TRBJ1-3
CASSQRAGHEAFF,TGTGCCAGCAGCCAGCGTGCGGGGCATGAAGCTTTCTTT,TRBV11-3,13,-,-,TRBJ1-1